Below are 18 T cell receptor beta chains sequenced from a single sample in a study of blood T cell repertoires in COVID-19. Only in-frame clones appear in the TCRdb table, and some are missing; sequencing was by immunoSEQ multiplex PCR. The table records 100,000 to 150,000 clones, around four fifths of them present only once. Sequencing was performed on peripheral blood. The source is a man older than 75 with COVID-19, enrolled during active disease.

The chain is built from TRBV7-2 and TRBJ2-2; D possibly corresponds to TRBD1 (5 bases). In germline, CDR1 is SGHTA, CDR2 FQGNSA. CDR3 length equals 17 residues. V gave up 2 bases and J gave up 4 bases, with 17 bases separating them. The CDR3: CASSLSSGQLITGELFF. The CDR3 nucleotides read TGTGCCAGCAGCTTAAGTTCCGGACAACTTATCACCGGGGAGCTGTTTTTT.

The gene calls are TRBV7-3 and TRBJ2-3, with D perhaps TRBD2 (6 bases). V was pared by 5 bases and J by 2 bases, with 8 bases between. Looked up from germline, CDR1 is SGHTA and CDR2 is FQGTGA. This CDR3 region has 13 residues. The CDR3 sequence is CASSTGATDTQYF. CDR3 nucleotide sequence: TGTGCCAGCAGCACGGGAGCCACAGATACGCAGTATTTT.

This chain joins TRBV23-1 and TRBJ2-7; 9 positions match TRBD2. TRBV23-1 is treated as an ORF (open reading frame) with a function not yet certain. The V and J ends lost 0 bases and 3 bases, in that order; junction bases with no gene match: 12. This CDR3 is 18 amino acids long. The CDR3 sequence is CASSQSRAGQRGVYEQYF. Written as DNA, the CDR3 is TGCGCCAGCAGTCAATCGAGGGCGGGGCAGCGGGGGGTCTACGAGCAGTACTTC.

The chain uses TRBV5-1 and TRBJ1-2; 9 bases are shared with TRBD1. The V and J ends lost 4 bases and 2 bases, in that order; junction bases with no gene match: 6. The CDR3 totals 15 residues. Germline CDR1 and CDR2: SGHRS and YFSETQ. The CDR3 spells CASSPQGTGNYGYTF. CDR3 nucleotides: TGCGCCAGCAGCCCCCAGGGGACAGGGAACTATGGCTACACCTTC.

The chain links TRBV21-1 to TRBJ2-5; the table assigns TRBD2, which was not confirmed against the DNA. TRBV21-1 is a listed pseudogene. This CDR3 is 17 amino acids long. CDR3 DNA sequence: TGTGCCAGCAGCAAAGGGGAATTAGCGGGGGGCCAAGAGACCCAGTACTTC. This gives the protein CASSKGELAGGQETQYF.

CDR3 DNA sequence: TGTGCCAGCAGACAGGGACCGATGAACACTGAAGCTTTCTTT. The encoded protein is CASRQGPMNTEAFF. The chain uses TRBV28 and TRBJ1-1, with D possibly matching TRBD1 (6 bases). The CDR3 is 14 residues long. Trimming cost V 6 bases and J 0 bases, with 11 bases left between them. CDR1 MDHEN and CDR2 SYDVKM come from the germline V gene.

This CDR3 is CATDGGGAGGYTF. CDR3 nucleotides: TGCGCCACCGACGGGGGAGGAGCAGGAGGCTACACCTTC. The chain recombines TRBV10-2 with TRBJ1-2; TRBD1 is a possible D gene (5 bases). The CDR3 runs 13 residues. V lost 10 bases and J lost 8, with 20 bases in between. Germline assignment: CDR1 WSHSY and CDR2 SAAADI.

The chain carries TRBV3-1 (or the pseudogene TRBV3-2) and TRBJ1-2; TRBD1 matches at 9 bases. Germline lookup yields CDR1 LGHDT and CDR2 YNNKEL (reference sequence). V dropped 4 bases and J dropped 2; count of bases not matched to a gene: 8. This CDR3 contains 16 residues. The CDR3 bases are TGTGCCAGCAGCCGGGGACAGGGAGGCAGAAACTATGGCTACACCTTC. Encoded protein: CASSRGQGGRNYGYTF.

V gene TRBV28 combines with J gene TRBJ1-5; no firm D call. CDR1 and CDR2 (germline): MDHEN, SYDVKM. This CDR3 spans 14 amino acids. Trimming left V 2 bases short and J 11 bases short, with 16 bases between. The CDR3 sequence: CASSLRLGRASQHF. CDR3 sequence (DNA): TGTGCCAGCAGTTTAAGGTTAGGGCGGGCTTCCCAGCATTTT. The variable domain in full, with the rest retrieved from reference TRBV28 and TRBJ1-5, is DVKVTQSSRYLVKRTGEKVFLECVQDMDHENMFWYRQDPGLGLRLIYFSYDVKMKEKGDIPEGYSVSREKKERFSLILESASTNQTSMYLCASSLRLGRASQHFGDGTRLSIL.

This chain connects TRBV5-1 to TRBJ2-1; 8 nucleotides match TRBD2. The ends lost 3 bases at V and 5 bases at J; junction bases unmatched: 10. Germline CDR1 reads SGHRS; CDR2 reads YFSETQ. The CDR3 extends over 16 amino acids. DNA for the CDR3: TGCGCCAGCAGCTCTAAAGCGGGAGATGGGAACAATGAGCAGTTCTTC. It yields the protein CASSSKAGDGNNEQFF. Variable domain in full (rest from reference TRBV5-1 and TRBJ2-1): KAGVTQTPRYLIKTRGQQVTLSCSPISGHRSVSWYQQTPGQGLQFLFEYFSETQRNKGNFPGRFSGRQFSNSRSEMNVSTLELGDSALYLCASSSKAGDGNNEQFFGPGTRLTVL.

This clone showed up just once. The rearrangement links TRBV29-1 to TRBJ2-3; TRBD1 is a possible D gene (5 bases). Between the trimmed V and J ends, which lost 2 bases and 0 bases, there was a span of 15 bases. This CDR3 spans 16 amino acids. Germline values: CDR1 SQVTM, CDR2 ANQGSEA. The CDR3 is CSVERGEQASTDTQYF. CDR3 DNA: TGCAGCGTTGAACGTGGCGAACAGGCCAGCACAGATACGCAGTATTTT.

The chain joins TRBV20-1 to TRBJ2-2; D not resolved. V was trimmed by 2 bases and J by 6 bases, leaving 4 bases between them. The CDR3 has 11 residues. Germline values: CDR1 DFQATT, CDR2 SNEGSKA (reference sequence). CDR3 sequence reads: CSARPAGELFF. CDR3 nucleotides: TGCAGTGCTAGACCAGCCGGGGAGCTGTTTTTT.

The chain combines TRBV7-3 with TRBJ2-3; tentative D call: TRBD2 (5 bases). This CDR3 region has 14 residues. V lost 2 bases and J 2 bases, leaving 8 bases between the germline ends. Germline V lookup: CDR1 SGHTA, CDR2 FQGTGA. CDR3 in DNA: TGTGCCAGCAGCTTAGAGGGATACACAGATACGCAGTATTTT. This translates into CASSLEGYTDTQYF.

The chain links TRBV5-1 to TRBJ2-5; 12 bases align to TRBD2. The germline V gene encodes CDR1 SGHRS and CDR2 YFSETQ. The ends lost 4 bases at V and 5 bases at J; junction bases unmatched: 6. The CDR3 extends over 15 amino acids. CDR3 sequence (DNA): TGCGCCAGCAGCCCTCTAGCGGGAGGGCCGGAGACCCAGTACTTC. Amino acids: CASSPLAGGPETQYF.

V gene TRBV21-1 combines with J gene TRBJ2-3; the D call of TRBD2 is as the table states it, not checked on the DNA. TRBV21-1 is recorded as a pseudogene. The CDR3 has 18 residues. In DNA form, the CDR3 reads TGTGCCAGCAGCAAAGCGCCGGTAGCGGGAGGGCACACAGATACGCAGTATTTT. Translation: CASSKAPVAGGHTDTQYF.

The chain carries TRBV19 and TRBJ1-2; a possible D gene is TRBD1 (5 bases). This CDR3 has 13 residues. Looked up from germline, CDR1 is LNHDA and CDR2 is SQIVND (reference sequence). The V gene lost 8 bases and the J gene lost 4 bases, with 14 bases spanning the gap. Here the CDR3 DNA reads TGTGCCAGTGGCCCAGGGCAGGGCTATGGCTACACCTTC. It encodes CASGPGQGYGYTF.

The V and J genes are TRBV5-1 and TRBJ1-6; 7 bases align to TRBD1. CDR3 length: 16 residues. Trimming at V came to 4 bases and at J to 3 bases, leaving 7 bases not matched to a gene. From germline, CDR1 is SGHRS and CDR2 YFSETQ. CDR3 bases: TGCGCCAGCAGCCTAGGGACAGCAGACTATAATTCACCCCTCCACTTT. Amino acids: CASSLGTADYNSPLHF.

The chain employs TRBV3-1 (or the pseudogene TRBV3-2) and TRBJ1-1; D is perhaps TRBD1 (5 bases). Deletions cut 0 bases from V and 10 bases from J, with 18 bases between. The V gene's germline CDR1 is LGHDT and CDR2 YNNKEL (reference sequence). The CDR3 loop spans 15 amino acids. The CDR3 protein is CASSQDRASSGGAFF. Here the CDR3 DNA reads TGTGCCAGCAGCCAAGATAGGGCTTCCTCGGGGGGAGCTTTCTTT.